This TCR beta chain originates from a study of cytomegalovirus exposure and HLA in healthy donors. Study-level background: It was reported in a later analysis that the 120 validation repertoires used the same platform as the approximately 670 first-cohort repertoires. Study conclusions and caveats: Rare TCR sequences predominated, though certain public TCRs were found in many donors. The finding came from a later analysis; first-cohort TCR clusters tended to co-occur in the roughly 110 validation repertoires.

The CDR3 has 16 residues. Unmatched junction bases numbered 12, after V lost 5 bases and J lost 6 bases. CDR1 SGHVS and CDR2 FQNEAQ come from the germline V gene. Generated by immunoSEQ multiplex PCR, the TCRdb table keeps only in-frame clones and is missing some. The sample yields 120,000 or so clones, roughly 90% seen once. On this clone itself: Its antigen is not identified.

This receptor was taken from a woman aged 18 to 35 in good health and CMV-seronegative. Source material: PBMCs. The chain uses TRBV7-8 and TRBJ2-1; 8 positions match TRBD2. CDR3 sequence reads: CASSQPGGVVGNEQFF. In DNA, the CDR3 is TGTGCCAGCAGCCAGCCCGGGGGGGTTGTAGGCAATGAGCAGTTCTTC.